Listed below are T cell receptor beta chains from one sample, sequenced in a study of blood T cells in healthy people across ages. TCRdb processed the 5' RACE reads anew with MiXCR; each CDR3 protein has one entry. Counted here are some 670,000 distinct CDR3 sequences, approximately 52% occurring once; the ten biggest clones make up 13%. Sequences were obtained from blood. These receptors were taken from a woman over 75 in good health. The CDR3 runs from the conserved cysteine through the conserved F or W. D genes are given only for firm matches. Not every row has a clone size; where given, it reads once, few, many or a size class.

-	TRBJ2-1	-	TRBV2	TGTGCCAGCAATGGGGTAGAATACAATGAGCAGTTCTTC	CASNGVEYNEQFF
once	TRBJ1-2	-	TRBV12-3/TRBV12-4	TGTGCCAGCAGTTTACTGGGTTCCCCGGTCGGCTACACCTTC	CASSLLGSPVGYTF
few	TRBJ2-2	TRBD2	TRBV12-3/TRBV12-4	TGTGCCAGCAGTTTGTCGGTAGCGGGACCCACCGGGGAGCTGTTTTTT	CASSLSVAGPTGELFF
-	TRBJ1-1	-	TRBV6-6	TGTGCCAGCAGTTCAAGACCACAGGTTACTGAAGCTTTCTTT	CASSSRPQVTEAFF
-	TRBJ2-3	TRBD2	TRBV6-6	TGTGCCAGCTGTTACTTTAAAGCGGGAGCAACAGATACGCAGTATTTT	CASCYFKAGATDTQYF
-	TRBJ2-4	-	TRBV29-1	TGCAGCGTTGAATCTGTAGGGAAGGCCAAAAACATTCAGTACTTC	CSVESVGKAKNIQYF
-	TRBJ2-7	-	TRBV30	TGTGCCTGGAGTGTAGGGCTCCCTACCTACGAGCAGTACTTC	CAWSVGLPTYEQYF
-	TRBJ2-1	TRBD2	TRBV5-1	TGCGCCAGCGTACCTAGCGGGCGGTCCTACAATGAGCAGTTCTTC	CASVPSGRSYNEQFF
-	TRBJ1-1	-	TRBV28	TGTGCCAGCAGTCCCTACAGGTCGCTTGCTGAAGCTTTCTTT	CASSPYRSLAEAFF
many	TRBJ2-1	TRBD2	TRBV5-1	TGCGCCAGCAGCGTTAGCGGGAGTAATGAGCAGTTCTTC	CASSVSGSNEQFF
-	TRBJ1-1	-	TRBV11-1	TGTGCCAGCAGCTCCTGGGACGAGAACACTGAAGCTTTCTTT	CASSSWDENTEAFF
-	TRBJ1-5	-	TRBV20-1	TGCAGTGCTAGAGGGGGGGCGGATCAGCCCCAGCATTTT	CSARGGADQPQHF
-	TRBJ2-3	TRBD1	TRBV20-1	TGCTGTGCTTCCACCGACAGGGGGAACACAGATACGCAGTATTTT	CCASTDRGNTDTQYF
few	TRBJ2-2	TRBD2	TRBV5-1	TGCGCCAGCAGCTTGGAGGTTAGCGGGGCTGTGAACACCGGGGAGCTGTTTTTT	CASSLEVSGAVNTGELFF
-	TRBJ2-1	-	TRBV20-1	TGCAGTGCTAGCTGGGTTTACAATGAGCAGTTCTTC	CSASWVYNEQFF
few	TRBJ2-7	-	TRBV12-3/TRBV12-4	TGTGCCAGCAGTGCGCATAGGGGGAATTACAATGAGCAGTACTTC	CASSAHRGNYNEQYF
many	TRBJ1-2	TRBD1	TRBV5-1	TGCGCCAGCGAGACACAGGGGCCGTATGGCTACACCTTC	CASETQGPYGYTF
many	TRBJ2-7	TRBD1	TRBV6-1	TGTGCCAGCCGGGGACAGGGGTACTACGAGCAGTACTTC	CASRGQGYYEQYF
-	TRBJ1-2	TRBD1	TRBV3-1	TGTGCCAGCAGCCAAGGGGGCGACAGGGGAGGAGGCTACACCTTC	CASSQGGDRGGGYTF
many	TRBJ2-5	-	TRBV7-3	TGTGCCAGCAGCTTAAATTCTCAGGGACAGACCCAGTACTTC	CASSLNSQGQTQYF
few	TRBJ2-3	-	TRBV5-1	TGCGCCAGCAGAGGGTTGGAGGGGCCACTAACCGATACGCAGTATTTT	CASRGLEGPLTDTQYF
-	TRBJ1-2	-	TRBV6-6	TGTGCCAGCAGTCCCTGGGAGGGGGAACATGGCTACACCTTC	CASSPWEGEHGYTF
-	TRBJ2-3	TRBD2	TRBV9	TGTGCCAGCAGCCCGATAATTACTAGCGGGAGTATGGATACGCAGTATTTT	CASSPIITSGSMDTQYF
-	TRBJ1-2	-	TRBV5-1	TGCGCCAGCAGCTTGAAATCACAGGGAGATGGCTACACCTTC	CASSLKSQGDGYTF
-	TRBJ2-3	TRBD2	TRBV6-2/TRBV6-3	TGTGCCAGCCCTCCGACTAGCGGGGGAATAACAGATACGCAGTATTTT	CASPPTSGGITDTQYF
-	TRBJ1-5	-	TRBV10-3	TGTGCCTCAGGATCCAGGGTCGGTCAGCCCCAGCATTTT	CASGSRVGQPQHF
-	TRBJ1-4	-	TRBV5-1	TGCGCCAGCAGCGACTCCGGGTGGGAAAAACTGTTTTTT	CASSDSGWEKLFF
-	TRBJ2-7	-	TRBV15	TGTGCCACCAGCAGAGACGGTACAGTCTACGAGCAGTACTTC	CATSRDGTVYEQYF
-	TRBJ2-3	-	TRBV10-3	TGTGCCATCAGTGACGTCGAGGCAGATACGCAGTATTTT	CAISDVEADTQYF
-	TRBJ2-3	TRBD2	TRBV27	TGTGCCAGCGGACCGACGGGACTAGCGGGATCCCTCGAGGGAACAGATACGCAGTATTTT	CASGPTGLAGSLEGTDTQYF
once	TRBJ2-5	TRBD1	TRBV6-1	TGTGCCGGGGACAGGGGGACCGACGAGACCCAGTACTTC	CAGDRGTDETQYF
-	TRBJ2-1	-	TRBV25-1	TGTGCCAGCAGTGAAGGACAGCTCAATGAGCAGTTCTTC	CASSEGQLNEQFF
-	TRBJ1-2	-	TRBV20-1	TGCAGTGCTCCGAGGGGGTCTGGGTATGGCTACACCTTC	CSAPRGSGYGYTF
-	TRBJ2-3	-	TRBV30	TGTGCCTGGAGCCTCCTTCTAGCCACAGATACGCAGTATTTT	CAWSLLLATDTQYF
many	TRBJ2-7	-	TRBV28	TGTGCCAGCAGTTCGGCAGGGGCCCACGAGCAGTACTTC	CASSSAGAHEQYF
many	TRBJ2-7	-	TRBV28	TGTGCCAGCAGTTTATGGTCCGGGAACAGGGACGAGCAGTACTTC	CASSLWSGNRDEQYF
-	TRBJ2-7	-	TRBV29-1	TGCAGCGCTAGTAGGTTTCAGGGGATTTCCTACGAGCAGTACTTC	CSASRFQGISYEQYF
once	TRBJ2-5	-	TRBV20-1	TGCAGTGGAGGGGCCAGTCAAGAGACCCAGTACTTC	CSGGASQETQYF
-	TRBJ2-3	-	TRBV12-3/TRBV12-4	TGTGCCAGCGAGTCTGGGACAGATACGCAGTATTTT	CASESGTDTQYF
many	TRBJ2-5	TRBD1	TRBV7-2	TGTGCCAGCAGCGTCGACAGGGGTTGGGAGACCCAGTACTTC	CASSVDRGWETQYF
once	TRBJ1-2	TRBD1	TRBV7-9	TGTGCCAGCAGCCCTCTACGCCGGGACAGGGTATTGGGTGGCTACACCTTC	CASSPLRRDRVLGGYTF
many	TRBJ2-1	TRBD2	TRBV6-2/TRBV6-3	TGTGCCAGCAGTCGGGATCCACTAGCGGGATCCTACAATGAGCAGTTCTTC	CASSRDPLAGSYNEQFF
many	TRBJ2-5	-	TRBV2	TGTGCCAGCAGTGAAAGTCCCGGTAGGGGCTTGAAGGGGACCCAGTACTTC	CASSESPGRGLKGTQYF
few	TRBJ2-5	TRBD2	TRBV30	TGTGCCTGGAGTGTAGGACTAGCGGGAGGGCCGGGGACCCAGTACTTC	CAWSVGLAGGPGTQYF
many	TRBJ1-4	-	TRBV15	TGTGCCACCAGCAGAGCCCGGGACGGTGGGGAAAAACTGTTTTTT	CATSRARDGGEKLFF
-	TRBJ2-2	-	TRBV27	TGTGCCAGCAGGGGGGAGGCGAACACCGGGGAGCTGTTTTTT	CASRGEANTGELFF
few	TRBJ1-4	TRBD1	TRBV5-1	TGCGCCAGCAGCACCGGGACAGGGTCCGAAAAACTGTTTTTT	CASSTGTGSEKLFF
-	TRBJ2-3	-	TRBV12-3/TRBV12-4	TGTGCCAGCACGAAGAGATCTAGGGCAGATACGCAGTATTTT	CASTKRSRADTQYF
-	TRBJ2-7	TRBD2	TRBV5-1	TGCGCCAGCAGCCCAGCGGGAGAATACTACAATGAGCAGTACTTC	CASSPAGEYYNEQYF
few	TRBJ2-2	-	TRBV12-3/TRBV12-4	TGTGCCAGCAGGGTGGGGCAGAACACCGGGGAGCTGTTTTTT	CASRVGQNTGELFF
-	TRBJ2-2	-	TRBV6-5	TGTGCCAGCAGTTACTCGACAGAGAACACCGGGGAGCTGTTTTTT	CASSYSTENTGELFF
-	TRBJ2-6	TRBD2	TRBV6-5	TGTGCCAGCAGTTACGGAGCGGGGGGGGCCAACGTCCTGACTTTC	CASSYGAGGANVLTF
-	TRBJ2-7	-	TRBV20-1	TGCAGTGCTAGAGAGGAGGGGGGTTGCGAGCAGTACTTC	CSAREEGGCEQYF
once	TRBJ2-3	TRBD2	TRBV11-2	TGTGCCAGCAGCCATTGGACTAGCGGGGTCACAGATACGCAGTATTTT	CASSHWTSGVTDTQYF
few	TRBJ2-2	-	TRBV28	TGTGCCAGCAGTTTCCCCCCTCTTTCCGGGGAGCTGTTTTTT	CASSFPPLSGELFF
-	TRBJ2-3	-	TRBV12-3/TRBV12-4	TGTGCCAGCAGTATATCTAGCGTACGCACAGATACGCAGTATTTT	CASSISSVRTDTQYF
many	TRBJ1-4	TRBD1	TRBV6-5	TGTGCCAGCAGTCCGGGACAGGGAATTGGTGAAAAACTGTTTTTT	CASSPGQGIGEKLFF